This TCR beta chain comes out of a study of cytotoxic CD8 clonotypes in ibrutinib-treated CLL. Study at large: Of the patients, 11 were relapsed/refractory, some 15 treatment-naive and some 17 IGHV unmutated. Study results and limitations: In sustained-remission versus progressing patients, sampling times differed.

In the case of this clone: Its antigen remains unknown.

Using immunoSEQ multiplex PCR, the repertoire was profiled, and TCRdb retains in-frame clones only, with some absent. The sample has hundreds of thousands of clones; under 70% are singletons. The sequence derives from a human donor with chronic lymphocytic leukemia. The sample in question was PBMCs, obtained after 36 months of ibrutinib treatment.

CDR3 loop: CASSQDREGLFIAKNIQYF. The CDR3 DNA reads TGCGCCAGCAGCCAAGATCGTGAAGGACTTTTTATTGCCAAAAACATTCAGTACTTC. The chain joins TRBV4-1 to TRBJ2-4; tentatively, D is TRBD2 (5 bases). V dropped 0 bases and J dropped 1 base, with 19 bases sitting between them. The CDR3 has 19 residues. Germline CDR1 is MGHRA and CDR2 is YSYEKL.